This T cell receptor (beta chain) was sequenced for a study of cytomegalovirus exposure and HLA in healthy donors. Overall study results and limits: According to reports, the classifier identified cytomegalovirus status with high specificity and sensitivity. In vitro checks showed that a few CMV-associated chains really do target CMV antigens.

Germline lookup yields CDR1 SEHNR and CDR2 FQNEAQ (reference sequence). With 1 base removed from V and 0 bases from J, the gap between germline ends came to 12 bases. CDR3 length: 17 amino acids. A note on this clone: Its antigen is unidentified.

PCR was performed using 60 Vbeta and 13 Jbeta primers. Sequencing was performed with immunoSEQ multiplex PCR; in TCRdb, only in-frame clones are kept and a portion is missing. Found here are around 140,000 clones, roughly 79% of them singletons; the top ten hold roughly 1.5%. The sequenced material came from PBMCs. V and J are TRBV7-9 and TRBJ1-4, with D possibly TRBD1 on 6 matching bases. The TCR sequence derives from a woman between 18 and 29 years old in good health and CMV-seronegative. Here the CDR3 DNA reads TGTGCCAGCAGCTTAGGGACAGTGTTTGCAACTAATGAAAAACTGTTTTTT. This encodes CASSLGTVFATNEKLFF.